This TCR beta chain was obtained from a study of sequential checkpoint blockade in melanoma. Produced via immunoSEQ multiplex PCR; TCRdb's table is partial and in-frame only. The sample consists of tens of thousands of clones, 75% to 85% of them appearing once. The CDR3 extends over 17 amino acids. Germline CDR1 SEHNR, CDR2 FQNEAQ (reference sequence). The J segment lost 7 bases and the V segment lost 5 bases, leaving 15 bases of the junction unmatched. Treatment specified: randomized to nivolumab then ipilimumab (arm A) or the reverse (arm B). This clone rates as medium-sized. The sequence came from a human donor with melanoma. This chain connects TRBV7-9 to TRBJ2-1, with 9 bases matching TRBD1. The specimen comprised CD8+ T cells sorted from blood (inferred from file names), sampled from a patient given nivolumab and ipilimumab in sequence. The CDR3 sequence is CASSVSLPTGGLNEQFF. CDR3 nucleotides: TGTGCCAGCAGCGTAAGTCTTCCGACAGGGGGATTGAATGAGCAGTTCTTC. The full variable domain, completed using reference TRBV7-9 and TRBJ2-1, is DTGVSQNPRHKITKRGQNVTFRCDPISEHNRLYWYRQTLGQGPEFLTYFQNEAQLEKSRLLSDRFSAERPKGSFSTLEIQRTEQGDSAMYLCASSVSLPTGGLNEQFFGPGTRLTVL.